The 8 T cell receptor beta chains given below trace back to one sample, sequenced in a study of response to subunit inactivated influenza vaccine. Using its own MiXCR run on the RT-PCR reads, TCRdb lists one record per CDR3 protein. Here the sample spans 700,000 to 800,000 distinct CDR3 sequences, around a sixth being singletons. Sequencing was performed on PBMCs from blood, taken 5 days after vaccination. The receptor set was obtained from a middle-aged man who received an inactivated influenza vaccine.

A few counts support this clonotype. This chain links TRBV5-1 with TRBJ2-6, with D tentatively TRBD1 (6 bases). The CDR3 runs 18 residues. Germline CDR1 reads SGHRS; CDR2 reads YFSETQ. V was trimmed by 2 bases and J by 0 bases, leaving 15 bases between them. The CDR3 DNA reads as TGCGCCAGCAGCTTATCATCCAGGGGAATCTCTGGGGCCAACGTCCTGACTTTC. Translating it yields CASSLSSRGISGANVLTF.

This clonotype has only a few counts. The V call is TRBV11-1, the J call TRBJ1-1; weak D call: TRBD1 (6 bases). Trimming pared 2 bases from V and 4 bases from J, leaving 14 bases between. CDR1 and CDR2 (germline): SGHAT, FQDESV (reference sequence). CDR3 length: 15 residues. In DNA, the CDR3 is TGTGCCAGCAGCTTACAGGGGATCAGGAGCACTGAAGCTTTCTTT. This sequence encodes CASSLQGIRSTEAFF.

CDR3 nucleotide sequence: TGTGCCAGCAGCTTAGAGCAGCGGGGGGGCCCTGAGCAGTTCTTC. Protein product: CASSLEQRGGPEQFF. This chain links TRBV7-8 with TRBJ2-1; 10 nucleotides align to TRBD2. The CDR3 contains 15 residues. The J segment lost 9 bases and the V segment lost 1 base, leaving 6 bases of the junction unmatched. CDR1 SGHVS and CDR2 FQNEAQ come from the germline V gene.

V and J are TRBV24-1 and TRBJ1-2; no reliable D call. V lost 4 bases to trimming and J lost 2 bases, with 10 bases between them. The CDR3 sequence is 14 residues long. Germline-derived CDR1 and CDR2 are KGHDR and SFDVKD. CDR3 protein: CATSEFALNYGYTF. CDR3 sequence (DNA): TGTGCCACCAGTGAATTCGCCCTGAACTATGGCTACACCTTC.

This clonotype appeared a few times. The V and J genes are TRBV10-3 and TRBJ2-1; D possibly corresponds to TRBD2 (5 bases). Trimming left V 1 base short and J 4 bases short, with 11 bases between. The CDR3 covers 15 residues. The germline CDR1 and CDR2 sequences are ENHRY and SYGVKD. The CDR3 DNA reads TGTGCCATCAGTGAGTACGAGGGTCAATACAATGAGCAGTTCTTC. This gives the protein CAISEYEGQYNEQFF.

In this sample, this clonotype turned up a few times. The J gene is TRBJ2-7, the V gene TRBV12-3 or TRBV12-4; possibly TRBD2 for D (5 bases). This CDR3 comprises 16 residues. Trimming left V 2 bases short and J 3 bases short, with 17 bases between. The CDR3 is CASSLSGESSNYEQYF. In DNA, the CDR3 is TGTGCCAGCAGTTTAAGTGGGGAGTCATCAAACTACGAGCAGTACTTC.

The table lists this clonotype with a few counts. The J gene is TRBJ2-5, the V gene TRBV10-3; possibly TRBD1 or TRBD2 for D (5 bases each). The CDR3 has 16 residues. Trimming removed 6 bases from V and 0 bases from J, with 17 bases in between. CDR1 is ENHRY and CDR2 is SYGVKD in the germline V gene. The CDR3 loop reads CAIRGDARTYQETQYF. CDR3 DNA sequence: TGTGCCATCAGAGGGGACGCGCGGACGTACCAAGAGACCCAGTACTTC.

This clonotype was observed many times. The chain carries TRBV29-1 and TRBJ2-7; 10 bases fit TRBD1. Germline V gene lookup returns CDR1 SQVTM and CDR2 ANQGSEA. Trimming at V came to 1 base and at J to 13 bases, leaving 10 bases not matched to a gene. The CDR3 loop spans 13 amino acids. DNA for the CDR3: TGCAGCGTTGAAGGGCAAAGGGGGACAGGGGTCTACTTC. Protein: CSVEGQRGTGVYF.